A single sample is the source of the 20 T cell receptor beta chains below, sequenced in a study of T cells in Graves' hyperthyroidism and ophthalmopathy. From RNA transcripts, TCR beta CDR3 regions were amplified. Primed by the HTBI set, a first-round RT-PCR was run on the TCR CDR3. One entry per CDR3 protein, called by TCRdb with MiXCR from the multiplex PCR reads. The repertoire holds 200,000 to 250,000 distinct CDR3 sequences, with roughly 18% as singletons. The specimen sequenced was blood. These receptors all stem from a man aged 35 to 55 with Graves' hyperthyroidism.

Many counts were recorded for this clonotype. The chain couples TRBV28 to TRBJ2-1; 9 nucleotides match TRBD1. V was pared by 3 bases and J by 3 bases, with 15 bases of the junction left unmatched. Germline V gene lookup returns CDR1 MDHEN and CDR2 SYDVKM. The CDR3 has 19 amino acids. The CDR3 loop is CASSFIIQPRDRDYNEQFF. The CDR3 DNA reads TGTGCCAGCAGTTTCATTATACAGCCCCGGGACAGGGACTACAATGAGCAGTTCTTC.

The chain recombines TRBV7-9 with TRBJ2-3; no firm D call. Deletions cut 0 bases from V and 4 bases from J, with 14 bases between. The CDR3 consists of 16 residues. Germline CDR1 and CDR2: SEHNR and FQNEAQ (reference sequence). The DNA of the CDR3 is TGTGCCAGCAGCTTAGCGCTCAAGTTGAAGGCAGATACGCAGTATTTT. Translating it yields CASSLALKLKADTQYF. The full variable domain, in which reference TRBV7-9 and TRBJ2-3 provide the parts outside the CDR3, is DTGVSQNPRHKITKRGQNVTFRCDPISEHNRLYWYRQTLGQGPEFLTYFQNEAQLEKSRLLSDRFSAERPKGSFSTLEIQRTEQGDSAMYLCASSLALKLKADTQYFGPGTRLTVL.

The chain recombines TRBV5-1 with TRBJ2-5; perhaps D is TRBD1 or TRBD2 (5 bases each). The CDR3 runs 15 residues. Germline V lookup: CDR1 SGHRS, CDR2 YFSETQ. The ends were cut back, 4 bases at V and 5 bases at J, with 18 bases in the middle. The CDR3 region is CASSPLAGARETQYF. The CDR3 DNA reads TGCGCCAGCAGCCCCCTTGCCGGGGCAAGGGAGACCCAGTACTTC.

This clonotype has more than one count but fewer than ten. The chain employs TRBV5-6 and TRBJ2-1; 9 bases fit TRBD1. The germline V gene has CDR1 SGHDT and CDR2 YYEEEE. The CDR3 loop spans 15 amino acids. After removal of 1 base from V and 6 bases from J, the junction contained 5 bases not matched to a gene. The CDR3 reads CASSLRPGQGNEQFF. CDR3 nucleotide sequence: TGTGCCAGCAGCTTGAGACCGGGACAGGGCAATGAGCAGTTCTTC.

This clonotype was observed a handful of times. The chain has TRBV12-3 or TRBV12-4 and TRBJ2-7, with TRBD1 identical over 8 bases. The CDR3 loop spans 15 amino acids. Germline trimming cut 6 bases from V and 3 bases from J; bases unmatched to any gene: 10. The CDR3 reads CASSQRGTGHYEQYF. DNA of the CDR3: TGTGCCAGCAGCCAACGAGGGACAGGACACTACGAGCAGTACTTC.

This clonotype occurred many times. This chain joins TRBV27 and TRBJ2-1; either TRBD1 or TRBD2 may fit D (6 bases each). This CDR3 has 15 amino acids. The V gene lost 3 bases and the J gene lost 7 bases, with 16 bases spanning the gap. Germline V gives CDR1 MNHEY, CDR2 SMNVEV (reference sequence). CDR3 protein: CASSLTGARGNEQFF. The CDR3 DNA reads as TGTGCCAGCAGTTTGACGGGGGCTAGGGGAAATGAGCAGTTCTTC.

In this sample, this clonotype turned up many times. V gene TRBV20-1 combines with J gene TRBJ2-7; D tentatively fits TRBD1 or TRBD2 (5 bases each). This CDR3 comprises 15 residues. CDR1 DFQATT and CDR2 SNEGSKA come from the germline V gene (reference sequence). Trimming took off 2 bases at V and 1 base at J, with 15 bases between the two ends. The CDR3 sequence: CSARPGRRFSYEQYF. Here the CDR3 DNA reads TGCAGTGCTAGACCGGGACGGAGATTTTCCTACGAGCAGTACTTC.

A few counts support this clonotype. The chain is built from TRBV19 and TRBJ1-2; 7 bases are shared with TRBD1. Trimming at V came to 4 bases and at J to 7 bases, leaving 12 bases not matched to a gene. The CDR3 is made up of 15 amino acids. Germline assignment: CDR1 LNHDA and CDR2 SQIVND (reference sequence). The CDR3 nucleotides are TGTGCCAGTAGTACCCGTCGACAGGGAACGGGTGGCTACACCTTC. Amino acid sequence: CASSTRRQGTGGYTF.

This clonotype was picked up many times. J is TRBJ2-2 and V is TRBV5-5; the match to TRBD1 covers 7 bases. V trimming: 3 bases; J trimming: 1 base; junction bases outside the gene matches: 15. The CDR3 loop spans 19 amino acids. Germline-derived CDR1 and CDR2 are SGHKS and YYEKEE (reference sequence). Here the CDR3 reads CASSYRPGQRQMNTGELFF. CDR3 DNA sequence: TGTGCCAGCAGCTACCGTCCGGGACAGAGACAAATGAACACCGGGGAGCTGTTTTTT.

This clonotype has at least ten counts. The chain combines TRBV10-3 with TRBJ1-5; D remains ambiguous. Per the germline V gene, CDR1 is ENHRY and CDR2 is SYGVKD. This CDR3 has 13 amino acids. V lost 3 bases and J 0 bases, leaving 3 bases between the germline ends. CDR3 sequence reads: CAISDTSNQPQHF. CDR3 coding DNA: TGTGCCATCAGTGACACTAGCAATCAGCCCCAGCATTTT.

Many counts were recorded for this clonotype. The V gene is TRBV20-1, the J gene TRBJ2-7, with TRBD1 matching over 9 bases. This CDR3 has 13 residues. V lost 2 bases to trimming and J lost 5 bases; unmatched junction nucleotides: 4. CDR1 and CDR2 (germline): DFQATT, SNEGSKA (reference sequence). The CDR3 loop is CSARMDRGDEQYF. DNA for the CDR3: TGCAGTGCTAGAATGGACAGGGGAGACGAGCAGTACTTC.

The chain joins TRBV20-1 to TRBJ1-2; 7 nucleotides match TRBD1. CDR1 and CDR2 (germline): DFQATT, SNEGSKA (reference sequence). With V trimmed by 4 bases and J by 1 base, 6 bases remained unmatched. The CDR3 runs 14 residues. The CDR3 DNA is TGCAGTGCTAAATACCGGGACAGTAACTATGGCTACACCTTC. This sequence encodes CSAKYRDSNYGYTF.

The CDR3 here is CASSRDSRYEQYF. The CDR3 coding sequence is TGTGCCAGCAGCAGGGACAGCCGTTACGAGCAGTACTTC. This chain connects TRBV6-2 or TRBV6-3 to TRBJ2-7; 7 bases are shared with TRBD1. With 6 bases clipped from V and 4 bases from J, the junction kept 6 bases outside the gene matches. Germline V gene data show CDR1 as MNHEY and CDR2 as SVGEGT. CDR3 size: 13 residues.

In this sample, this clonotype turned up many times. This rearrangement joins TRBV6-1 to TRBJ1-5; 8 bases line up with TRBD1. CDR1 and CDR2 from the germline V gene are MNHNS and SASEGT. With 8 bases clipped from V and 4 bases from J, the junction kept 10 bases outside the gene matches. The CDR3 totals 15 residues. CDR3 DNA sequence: TGTGCCAGCTCCGGAACAGGGGGTAGGAATCAGCCCCAGCATTTT. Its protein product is CASSGTGGRNQPQHF.

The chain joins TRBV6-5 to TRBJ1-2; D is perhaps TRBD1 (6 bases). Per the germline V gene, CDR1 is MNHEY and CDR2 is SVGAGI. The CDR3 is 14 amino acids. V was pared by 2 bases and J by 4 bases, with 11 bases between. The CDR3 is CASSYGVGAYGYTF. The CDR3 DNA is TGTGCCAGCAGTTACGGAGTGGGGGCCTATGGCTACACCTTC.

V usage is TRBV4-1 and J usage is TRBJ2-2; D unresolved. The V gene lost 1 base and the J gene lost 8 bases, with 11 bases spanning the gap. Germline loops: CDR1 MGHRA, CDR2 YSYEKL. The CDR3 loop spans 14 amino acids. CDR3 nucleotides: TGCGCCAGCAGCCAAGGCAGGTTCGATGGGGAGCTGTTTTTT. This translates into CASSQGRFDGELFF.

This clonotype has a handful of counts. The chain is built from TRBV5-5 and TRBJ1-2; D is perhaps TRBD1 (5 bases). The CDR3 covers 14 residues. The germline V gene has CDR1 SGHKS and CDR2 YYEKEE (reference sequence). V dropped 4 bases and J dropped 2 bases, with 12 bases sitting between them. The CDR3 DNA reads TGTGCCAGCAGCGCGGGACCGAACAACTATGGCTACACCTTC. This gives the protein CASSAGPNNYGYTF.

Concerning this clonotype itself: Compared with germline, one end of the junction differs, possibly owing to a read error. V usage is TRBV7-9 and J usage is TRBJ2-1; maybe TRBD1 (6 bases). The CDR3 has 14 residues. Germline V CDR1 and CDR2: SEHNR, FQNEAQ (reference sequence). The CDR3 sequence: CASSARDTYTEQFF. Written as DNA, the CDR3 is TGTGCCAGCAGCGCAAGGGACACCTACACTGAGCAGTTCTTC.

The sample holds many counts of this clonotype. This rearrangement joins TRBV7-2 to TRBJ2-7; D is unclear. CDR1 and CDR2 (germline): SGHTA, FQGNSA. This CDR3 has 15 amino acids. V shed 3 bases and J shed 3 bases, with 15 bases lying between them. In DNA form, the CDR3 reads TGTGCCAGCAGCTTTTCCGACACAAAATTCTACGAGCAGTACTTC. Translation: CASSFSDTKFYEQYF. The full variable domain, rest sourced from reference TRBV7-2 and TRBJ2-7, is GAGVSQSPSNKVTEKGKDVELRCDPISGHTALYWYRQSLGQGLEFLIYFQGNSAPDKSGLPSDRFSAERTGGSVSTLTIQRTQQEDSAVYLCASSFSDTKFYEQYFGPGTRLTVT.

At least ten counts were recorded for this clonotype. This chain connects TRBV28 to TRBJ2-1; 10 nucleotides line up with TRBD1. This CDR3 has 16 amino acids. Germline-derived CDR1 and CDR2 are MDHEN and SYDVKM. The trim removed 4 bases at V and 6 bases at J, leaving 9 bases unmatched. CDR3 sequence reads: CASSYPTGTGANEQFF. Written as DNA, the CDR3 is TGTGCCAGCAGTTACCCCACCGGGACAGGGGCCAATGAGCAGTTCTTC. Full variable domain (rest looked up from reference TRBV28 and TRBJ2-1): DVKVTQSSRYLVKRTGEKVFLECVQDMDHENMFWYRQDPGLGLRLIYFSYDVKMKEKGDIPEGYSVSREKKERFSLILESASTNQTSMYLCASSYPTGTGANEQFFGPGTRLTVL.